One TCR beta chain is described in this entry. Antigen unknown. This record belongs to a study of OX40 agonist ivuxolimab in advanced cancers. Notes on the study in general: The average count of expanded clones was higher among CD8+ T cells than among CD4+.

This CDR3 is 17 amino acids long. Germline CDR1 SGHNT, CDR2 YYREEE (reference sequence). The V end was cut by 2 bases, the J end by 2 bases, with 19 bases between. Generated by immunoSEQ multiplex PCR, the TCRdb table keeps only in-frame clones and is missing some. The repertoire holds some 19,000 clones, with roughly 70% as singletons. Here the sequenced sample was CD4+ or CD8+ T cells sorted from blood, taken in a trial of the OX40 agonist ivuxolimab. This rearrangement joins TRBV5-4 to TRBJ1-2, with D unresolved. The TCR comes from an adult with an advanced solid tumor such as melanoma, head and neck, liver or kidney cancer. CDR3 loop: CASSFLDVPGTNYGYTF. The CDR3 region has the DNA TGTGCCAGCAGCTTCCTGGACGTACCCGGAACGAACTATGGCTACACCTTC.